This T cell receptor (beta chain) was recorded in a study of long-term antiretroviral therapy in people with HIV. Overall study findings and caveats: In samples taken after ART, diversity increased but remained below transplant donor control levels.

At the survey level, the v3.0 immunoSEQ assay was run. A target of roughly 40,000-55,000 T-cell genomes per sample was set for sequencing. Libraries were prepared by immunoSEQ multiplex PCR; TCRdb keeps only in-frame clonotypes and omits some of them. The sample yields over 15,000 clones, approximately 88% seen once. With respect to this clone: Its antigen is unknown.

Per donor, a minimum of one pre-ART and a minimum of two post-ART PBMC samples were available. The CDR3 runs 11 residues. V lost 2 bases and J lost 5, with 0 bases in between. The germline gives CDR1 MDHEN, CDR2 SYDVKM. The V gene is TRBV28, the J gene TRBJ1-4; D remains unclear. The origin of this receptor is a man younger than 35 with HIV. The specimen was unsorted PBMCs, collected 0.9 years after starting antiretroviral therapy. The CDR3 region has the DNA TGTGCCAGCAGTTTAAATGAAAAACTGTTTTTT. Its protein is CASSLNEKLFF. Full variable domain (rest looked up from reference TRBV28 and TRBJ1-4): DVKVTQSSRYLVKRTGEKVFLECVQDMDHENMFWYRQDPGLGLRLIYFSYDVKMKEKGDIPEGYSVSREKKERFSLILESASTNQTSMYLCASSLNEKLFFGSGTQLSVL.